The source of this T cell receptor beta chain is a study of a mutant IDH1 vaccine in newly diagnosed glioma. This table comes from immunoSEQ multiplex PCR, and its TCRdb copy is limited to in-frame clones, with some not included. The table includes 50,000 to 70,000 clones, 74% detected once. Regarding time point: week 35, safety follow-up. Every vaccine dose comprised 300 ug of mutant IDH1 20-mer peptide plus topical imiquimod. Remarks on this clone: Its antigen remains unidentified.

The TCR comes from a man over 45 with glioma. The specimen comprised PBMCs, sampled from a glioma patient whose treatment included an IDH1 peptide vaccine.

CDR3 protein: CAWSVPGTSLNTQYF. The CDR3, as DNA: TGTGCCTGGAGTGTACCGGGGACCTCCCTGAATACGCAGTATTTT. The V call is TRBV30, the J call TRBJ2-3; D tentatively fits TRBD1 or TRBD2 (5 bases each). The V and J ends lost 0 bases and 7 bases respectively, with 17 bases between them. Germline V CDR1 and CDR2: GTSNPN, SVGIG (reference sequence). CDR3 length: 15 amino acids.